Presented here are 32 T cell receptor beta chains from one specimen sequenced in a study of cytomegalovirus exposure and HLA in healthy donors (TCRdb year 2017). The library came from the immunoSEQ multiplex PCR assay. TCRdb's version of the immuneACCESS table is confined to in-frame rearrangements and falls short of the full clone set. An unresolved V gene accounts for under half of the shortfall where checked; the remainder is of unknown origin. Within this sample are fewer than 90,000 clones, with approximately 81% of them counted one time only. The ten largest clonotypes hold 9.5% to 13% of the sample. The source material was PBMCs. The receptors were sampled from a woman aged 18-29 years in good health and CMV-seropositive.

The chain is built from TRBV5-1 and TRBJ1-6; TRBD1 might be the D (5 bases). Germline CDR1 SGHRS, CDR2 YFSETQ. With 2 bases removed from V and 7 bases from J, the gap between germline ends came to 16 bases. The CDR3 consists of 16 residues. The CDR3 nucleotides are TGCGCCAGCAGCTTTTTCCCGGGACGGGAGAATTCACCCCTCCACTTT. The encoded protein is CASSFFPGRENSPLHF.

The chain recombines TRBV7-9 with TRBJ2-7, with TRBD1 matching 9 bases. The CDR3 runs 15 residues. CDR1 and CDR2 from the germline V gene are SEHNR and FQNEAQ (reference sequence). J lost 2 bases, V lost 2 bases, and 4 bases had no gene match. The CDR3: CASSLTGQGPYEQYF. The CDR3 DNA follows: TGTGCCAGCAGCTTAACGGGACAGGGCCCCTACGAGCAGTACTTC.

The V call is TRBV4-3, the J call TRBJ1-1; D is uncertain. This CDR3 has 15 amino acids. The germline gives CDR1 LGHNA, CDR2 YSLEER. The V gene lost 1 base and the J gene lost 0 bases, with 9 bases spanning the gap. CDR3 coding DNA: TGCGCCAGCAGCCAAGGCGTCTTCATGAACACTGAAGCTTTCTTT. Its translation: CASSQGVFMNTEAFF.

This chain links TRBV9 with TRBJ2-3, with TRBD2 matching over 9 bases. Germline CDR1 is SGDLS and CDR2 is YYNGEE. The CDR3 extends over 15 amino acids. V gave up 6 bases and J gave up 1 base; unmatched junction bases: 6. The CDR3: CASMREGWGTDTQYF. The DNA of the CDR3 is TGTGCCAGCATGCGGGAGGGGTGGGGCACAGATACGCAGTATTTT.

In DNA form, the CDR3 reads TGTGCCAGCAGCGTAGGCGGGTCCGGGGAGACCCAGTACTTC. Protein product: CASSVGGSGETQYF. The V gene is TRBV9, the J gene TRBJ2-5; maybe TRBD2 (5 bases). CDR3 length: 14 amino acids. V gave up 0 bases and J gave up 5 bases, with 11 bases separating them. The germline CDR1 and CDR2 sequences are SGDLS and YYNGEE.

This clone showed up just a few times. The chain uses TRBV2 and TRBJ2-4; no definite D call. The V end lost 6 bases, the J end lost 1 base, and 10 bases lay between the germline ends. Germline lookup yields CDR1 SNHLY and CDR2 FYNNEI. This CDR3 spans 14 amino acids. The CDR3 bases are TGTGCCAGCAGACAAGAGGAGGCCAAAAACATTCAGTACTTC. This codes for CASRQEEAKNIQYF.

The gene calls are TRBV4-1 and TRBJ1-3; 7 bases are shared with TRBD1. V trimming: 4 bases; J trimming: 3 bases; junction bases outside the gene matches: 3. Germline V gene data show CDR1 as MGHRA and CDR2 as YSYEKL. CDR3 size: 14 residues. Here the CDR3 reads CASSPRDSGNTIYF. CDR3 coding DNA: TGCGCCAGCAGCCCCCGGGACAGTGGAAACACCATATATTTT.

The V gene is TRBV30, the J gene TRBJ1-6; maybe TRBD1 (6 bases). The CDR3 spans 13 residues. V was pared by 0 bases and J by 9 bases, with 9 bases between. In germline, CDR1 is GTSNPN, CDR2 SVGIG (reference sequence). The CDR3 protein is CAWSVGGGSPLHF. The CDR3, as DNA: TGTGCCTGGAGTGTAGGGGGGGGTTCACCCCTCCACTTT.

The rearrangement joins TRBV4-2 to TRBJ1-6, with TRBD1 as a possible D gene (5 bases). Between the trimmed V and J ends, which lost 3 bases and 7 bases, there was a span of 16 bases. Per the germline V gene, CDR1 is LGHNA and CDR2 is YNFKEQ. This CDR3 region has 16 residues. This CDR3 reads CASSHVGRQGNSPLHF. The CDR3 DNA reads TGTGCCAGCAGCCATGTCGGACGGCAGGGAAATTCACCCCTCCACTTT.

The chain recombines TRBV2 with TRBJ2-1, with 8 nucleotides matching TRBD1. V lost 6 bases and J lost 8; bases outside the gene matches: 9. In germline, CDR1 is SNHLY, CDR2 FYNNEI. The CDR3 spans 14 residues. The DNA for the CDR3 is TGTGCCAGCAGGGCGACAGGGGCAGTCTATGAGCAGTTCTTC. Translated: CASRATGAVYEQFF.

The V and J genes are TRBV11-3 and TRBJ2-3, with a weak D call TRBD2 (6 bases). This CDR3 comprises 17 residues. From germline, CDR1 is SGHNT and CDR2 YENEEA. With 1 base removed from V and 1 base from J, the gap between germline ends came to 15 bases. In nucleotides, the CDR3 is TGTGCCAGCAGCTTAGGGGTCGGTGGAGGGCGCACAGATACGCAGTATTTT. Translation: CASSLGVGGGRTDTQYF.

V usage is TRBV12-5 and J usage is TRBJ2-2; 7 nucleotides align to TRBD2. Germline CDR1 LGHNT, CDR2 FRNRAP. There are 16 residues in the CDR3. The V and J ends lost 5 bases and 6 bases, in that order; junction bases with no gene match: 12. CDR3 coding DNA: TGTGCTAGTGGTCAAAACTACGGGGGGAGCGCCGGGGAGCTGTTTTTT. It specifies CASGQNYGGSAGELFF. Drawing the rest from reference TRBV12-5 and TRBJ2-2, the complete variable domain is DARVTQTPRHKVTEMGQEVTMRCQPILGHNTVFWYRQTMMQGLELLAYFRNRAPLDDSGMPKDRFSAEMPDATLATLKIQPSEPRDSAVYFCASGQNYGGSAGELFFGEGSRLTVL.

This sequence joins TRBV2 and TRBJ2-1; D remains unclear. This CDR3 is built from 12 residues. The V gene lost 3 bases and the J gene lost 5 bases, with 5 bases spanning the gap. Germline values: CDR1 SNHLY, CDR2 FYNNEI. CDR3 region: CASSDIDNEQFF. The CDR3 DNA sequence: TGTGCCAGCAGTGACATTGACAATGAGCAGTTCTTC.

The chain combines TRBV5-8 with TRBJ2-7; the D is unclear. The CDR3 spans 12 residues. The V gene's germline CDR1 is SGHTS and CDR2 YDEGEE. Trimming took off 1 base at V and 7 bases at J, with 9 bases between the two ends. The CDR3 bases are TGTGCCAGCAGCTTGACCCCTCGGGAGCAGTACTTC. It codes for CASSLTPREQYF. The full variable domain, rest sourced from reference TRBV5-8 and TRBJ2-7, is EAGVTQSPTHLIKTRGQQATLRCSPISGHTSVYWYQQALGLGLQFLLWYDEGEERNRGNFPPRFSGRQFPNYSSELNVNALELEDSALYLCASSLTPREQYFGPGTRLTVT.

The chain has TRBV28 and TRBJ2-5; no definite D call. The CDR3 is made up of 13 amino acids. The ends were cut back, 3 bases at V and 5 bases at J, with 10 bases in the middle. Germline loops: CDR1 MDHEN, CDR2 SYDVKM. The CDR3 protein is CASSLVGRETQYF. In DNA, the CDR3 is TGTGCCAGCAGTTTGGTGGGCCGGGAGACCCAGTACTTC. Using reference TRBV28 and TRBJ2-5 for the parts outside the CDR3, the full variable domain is DVKVTQSSRYLVKRTGEKVFLECVQDMDHENMFWYRQDPGLGLRLIYFSYDVKMKEKGDIPEGYSVSREKKERFSLILESASTNQTSMYLCASSLVGRETQYFGPGTRLLVL.

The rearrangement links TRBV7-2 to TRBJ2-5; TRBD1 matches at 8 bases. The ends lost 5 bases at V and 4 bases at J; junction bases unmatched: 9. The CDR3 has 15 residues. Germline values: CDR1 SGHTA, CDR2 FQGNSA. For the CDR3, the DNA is TGTGCCAGCAGCCCCAGGCTCAGGGGGCGAGAGACCCAGTACTTC. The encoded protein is CASSPRLRGRETQYF. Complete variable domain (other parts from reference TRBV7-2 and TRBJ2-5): GAGVSQSPSNKVTEKGKDVELRCDPISGHTALYWYRQSLGQGLEFLIYFQGNSAPDKSGLPSDRFSAERTGGSVSTLTIQRTQQEDSAVYLCASSPRLRGRETQYFGPGTRLLVL.

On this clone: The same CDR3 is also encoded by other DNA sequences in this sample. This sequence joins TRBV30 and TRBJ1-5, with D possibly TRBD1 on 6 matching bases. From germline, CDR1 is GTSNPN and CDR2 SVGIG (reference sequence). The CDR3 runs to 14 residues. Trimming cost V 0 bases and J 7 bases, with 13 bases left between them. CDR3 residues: CAWSVRPGGQPQHF. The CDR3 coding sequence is TGTGCCTGGAGTGTACGACCGGGGGGCCAGCCCCAGCATTTT. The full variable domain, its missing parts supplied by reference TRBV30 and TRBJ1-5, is SQTIHQWPATLVQPVGSPLSLECTVEGTSNPNLYWYRQAAGRGLQLLFYSVGIGQISSEVPQNLSASRPQDRQFILSSKKLLLSDSGFYLCAWSVRPGGQPQHFGDGTRLSIL.

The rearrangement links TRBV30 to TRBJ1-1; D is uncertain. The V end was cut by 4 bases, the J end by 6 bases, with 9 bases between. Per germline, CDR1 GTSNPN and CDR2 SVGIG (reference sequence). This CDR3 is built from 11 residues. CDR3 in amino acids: CAWTYFSEAFF. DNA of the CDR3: TGTGCCTGGACCTACTTTTCTGAAGCTTTCTTT.

DNA of the CDR3: TGTGCCAGCAGCGTAGGTTCGTGGGGCGTAACAGATACGCAGTATTTT. Protein product: CASSVGSWGVTDTQYF. The V gene is TRBV9, the J gene TRBJ2-3; D is possibly TRBD1 (5 bases). Trimming shortened V by 0 bases and J by 3 bases, and 14 bases separated the two germline ends. The CDR3 sequence is 16 residues long. Germline lookup yields CDR1 SGDLS and CDR2 YYNGEE.

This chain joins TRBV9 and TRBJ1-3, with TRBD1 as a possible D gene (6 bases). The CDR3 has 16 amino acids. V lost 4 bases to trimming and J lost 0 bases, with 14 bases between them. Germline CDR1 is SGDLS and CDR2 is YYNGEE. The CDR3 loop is CASSFTGILSGNTIYF. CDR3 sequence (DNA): TGTGCCAGCAGCTTCACAGGGATTCTCTCTGGAAACACCATATATTTT.

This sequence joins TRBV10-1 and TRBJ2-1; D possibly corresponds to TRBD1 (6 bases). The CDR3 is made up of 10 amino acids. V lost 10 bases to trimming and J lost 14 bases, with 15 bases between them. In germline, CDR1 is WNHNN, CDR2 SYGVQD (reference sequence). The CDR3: CANGGKQEFF. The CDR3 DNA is TGCGCCAATGGGGGCAAACAGGAGTTCTTC.

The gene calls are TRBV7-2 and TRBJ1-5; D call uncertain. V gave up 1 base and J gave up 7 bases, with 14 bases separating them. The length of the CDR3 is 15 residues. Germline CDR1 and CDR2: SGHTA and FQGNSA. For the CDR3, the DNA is TGTGCCAGCAGCTTAGGGGCGGGTTTGGGGCAGCCCCAGCATTTT. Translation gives CASSLGAGLGQPQHF.

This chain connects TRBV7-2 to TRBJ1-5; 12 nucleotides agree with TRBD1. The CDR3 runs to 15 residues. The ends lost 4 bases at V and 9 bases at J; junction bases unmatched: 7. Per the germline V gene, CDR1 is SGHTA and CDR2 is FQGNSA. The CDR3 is CASSSGTGGQGPQHF. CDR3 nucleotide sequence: TGTGCCAGCAGCTCCGGGACAGGGGGCCAAGGGCCCCAGCATTTT.

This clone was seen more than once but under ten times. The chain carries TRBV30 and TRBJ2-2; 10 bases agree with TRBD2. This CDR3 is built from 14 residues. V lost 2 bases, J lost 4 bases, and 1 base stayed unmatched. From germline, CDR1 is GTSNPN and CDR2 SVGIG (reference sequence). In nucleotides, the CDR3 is TGTGCCTGGAGTAGCGGGGGGGCCACCGGGGAGCTGTTTTTT. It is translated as CAWSSGGATGELFF.

CDR3 amino acids: CASSPRSSSYNSPLHF. The CDR3 coding sequence is TGTGCCAGCTCACCACGGTCTAGTTCCTATAATTCACCCCTCCACTTT. J is TRBJ1-6 and V is TRBV18, with D unresolved. V shed 1 base and J shed 1 base, with 8 bases lying between them. Germline V gene sequence: CDR1 KGHSH, CDR2 LQKENI. The CDR3 covers 16 residues.

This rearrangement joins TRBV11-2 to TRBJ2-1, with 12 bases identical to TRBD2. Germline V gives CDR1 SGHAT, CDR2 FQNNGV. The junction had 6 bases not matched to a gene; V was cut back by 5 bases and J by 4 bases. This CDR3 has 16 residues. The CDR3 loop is CASSLPGLAGYNEQFF. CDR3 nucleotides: TGTGCCAGCAGCCTCCCGGGACTAGCGGGTTACAATGAGCAGTTCTTC.

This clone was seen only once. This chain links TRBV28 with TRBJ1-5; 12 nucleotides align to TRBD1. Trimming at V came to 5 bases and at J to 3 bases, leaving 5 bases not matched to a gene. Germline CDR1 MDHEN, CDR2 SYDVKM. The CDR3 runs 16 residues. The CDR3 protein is CASSPGTGGNNQPQHF. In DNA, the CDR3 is TGTGCCAGCAGTCCAGGGACAGGGGGCAACAATCAGCCCCAGCATTTT.

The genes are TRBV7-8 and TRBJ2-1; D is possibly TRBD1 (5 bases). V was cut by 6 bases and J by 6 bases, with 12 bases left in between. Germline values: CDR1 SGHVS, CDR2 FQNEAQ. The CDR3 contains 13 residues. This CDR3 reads CASRYRFINEQFF. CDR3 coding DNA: TGTGCCAGCAGGTACAGGTTTATCAATGAGCAGTTCTTC.

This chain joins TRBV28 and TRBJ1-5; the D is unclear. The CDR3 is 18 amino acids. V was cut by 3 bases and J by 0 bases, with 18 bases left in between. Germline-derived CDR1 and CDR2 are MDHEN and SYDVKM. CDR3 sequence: CASSLAAAGGNSNQPQHF. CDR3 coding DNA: TGTGCCAGCAGTTTGGCCGCAGCTGGCGGAAATAGCAATCAGCCCCAGCATTTT.

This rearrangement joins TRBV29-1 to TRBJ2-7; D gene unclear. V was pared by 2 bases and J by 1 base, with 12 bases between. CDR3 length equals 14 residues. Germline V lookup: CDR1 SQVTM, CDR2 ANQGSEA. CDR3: CSVESTDHSYEQYF. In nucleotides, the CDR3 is TGCAGCGTTGAATCTACAGACCATTCCTACGAGCAGTACTTC.

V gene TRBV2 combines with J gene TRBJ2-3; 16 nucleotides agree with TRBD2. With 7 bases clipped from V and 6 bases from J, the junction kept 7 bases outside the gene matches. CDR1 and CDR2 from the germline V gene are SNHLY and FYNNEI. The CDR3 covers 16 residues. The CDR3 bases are TGTGCCAGCACTCCGGGACTAGCGGGGGGGCCGGATACGCAGTATTTT. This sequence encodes CASTPGLAGGPDTQYF.

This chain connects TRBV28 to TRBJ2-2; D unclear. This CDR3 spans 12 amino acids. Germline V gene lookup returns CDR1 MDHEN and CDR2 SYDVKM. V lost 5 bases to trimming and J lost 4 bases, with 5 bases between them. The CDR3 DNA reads TGTGCCAGCAGTCCGTTCACCGGGGAGCTGTTTTTT. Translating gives CASSPFTGELFF.